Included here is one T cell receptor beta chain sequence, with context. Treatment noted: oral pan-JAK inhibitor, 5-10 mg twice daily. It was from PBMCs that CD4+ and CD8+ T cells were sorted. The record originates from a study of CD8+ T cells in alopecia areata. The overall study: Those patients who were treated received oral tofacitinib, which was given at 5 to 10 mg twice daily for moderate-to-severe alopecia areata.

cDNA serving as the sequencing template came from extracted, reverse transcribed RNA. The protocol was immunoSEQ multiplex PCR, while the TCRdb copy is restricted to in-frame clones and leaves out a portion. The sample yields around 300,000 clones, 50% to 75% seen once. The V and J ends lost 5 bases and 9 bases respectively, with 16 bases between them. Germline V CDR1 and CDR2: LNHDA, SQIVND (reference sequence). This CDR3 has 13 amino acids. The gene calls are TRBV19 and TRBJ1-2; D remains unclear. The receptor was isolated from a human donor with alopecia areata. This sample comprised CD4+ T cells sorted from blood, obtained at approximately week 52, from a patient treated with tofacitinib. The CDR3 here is CASSPVGESSYTF. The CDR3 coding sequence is TGTGCCAGTAGTCCTGTTGGGGAGTCGAGCTACACCTTC.